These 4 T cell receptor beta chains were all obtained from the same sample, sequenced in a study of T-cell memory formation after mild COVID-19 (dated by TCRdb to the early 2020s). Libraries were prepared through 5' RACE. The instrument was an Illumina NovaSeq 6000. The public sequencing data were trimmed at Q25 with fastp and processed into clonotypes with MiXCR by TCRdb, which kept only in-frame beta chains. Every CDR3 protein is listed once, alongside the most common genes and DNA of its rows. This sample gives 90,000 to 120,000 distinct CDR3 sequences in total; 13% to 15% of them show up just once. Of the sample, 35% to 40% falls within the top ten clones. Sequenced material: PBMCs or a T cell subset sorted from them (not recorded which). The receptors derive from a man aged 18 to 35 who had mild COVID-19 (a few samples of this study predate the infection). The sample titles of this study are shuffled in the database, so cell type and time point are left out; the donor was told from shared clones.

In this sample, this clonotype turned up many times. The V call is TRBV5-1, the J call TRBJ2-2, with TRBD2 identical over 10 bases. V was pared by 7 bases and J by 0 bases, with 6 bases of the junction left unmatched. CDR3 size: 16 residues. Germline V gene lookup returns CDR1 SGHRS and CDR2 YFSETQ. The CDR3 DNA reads TGCGCCAGCTGGGTCGGACTAGCGGCGAACACCGGGGAGCTGTTTTTT. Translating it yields CASWVGLAANTGELFF.

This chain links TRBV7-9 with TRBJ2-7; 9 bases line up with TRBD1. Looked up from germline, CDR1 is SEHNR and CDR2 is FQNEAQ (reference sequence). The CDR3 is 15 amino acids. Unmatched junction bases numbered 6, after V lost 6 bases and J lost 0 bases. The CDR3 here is CASRPGQGYSYEQYV. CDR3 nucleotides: TGTGCCAGCAGGCCGGGACAGGGTTACTCCTACGAGCAGTACGTC.

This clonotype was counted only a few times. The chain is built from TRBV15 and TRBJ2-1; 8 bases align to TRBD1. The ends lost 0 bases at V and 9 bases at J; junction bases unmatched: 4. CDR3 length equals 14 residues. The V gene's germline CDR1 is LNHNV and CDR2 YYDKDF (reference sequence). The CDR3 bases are TGTGCCACCAGCAGAGATCGACAGGGGACTGAGCAGTTCTTC. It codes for CATSRDRQGTEQFF.

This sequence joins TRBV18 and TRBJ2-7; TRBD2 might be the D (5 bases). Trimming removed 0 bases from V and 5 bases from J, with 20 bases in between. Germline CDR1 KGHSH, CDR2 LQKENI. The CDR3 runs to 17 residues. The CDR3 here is CASSPPASGVRRDEQYF. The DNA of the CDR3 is TGTGCCAGCTCACCACCGGCATCCGGGGTTCGTAGGGACGAGCAGTACTTC.